One sample yielded the 7 T cell receptor beta chains listed below, sequenced in a study of CD8+ T cells in alopecia areata. Sequencing relied on a cDNA template that was reverse transcribed from extracted RNA. Using immunoSEQ multiplex PCR, the repertoire was profiled, and TCRdb retains in-frame clones only, with some absent. The data hold 150,000 to 200,000 clones, with 58% observed a single time. The treatment here: oral pan-JAK inhibitor, 5-10 mg twice daily. The starting material was CD4+ T cells sorted from blood, obtained at week 56, from a patient treated with tofacitinib. The receptors shown here come from a human donor with alopecia areata.

This sequence joins TRBV27 and TRBJ2-6; D call uncertain. CDR3 length: 13 amino acids. V lost 6 bases to trimming and J lost 4 bases, with 7 bases between them. The V gene's germline CDR1 is MNHEY and CDR2 SMNVEV (reference sequence). The CDR3 region is CASRQGGANVLTF. The CDR3 DNA reads as TGTGCCAGCAGACAAGGGGGGGCCAACGTCCTGACTTTC.

The chain has TRBV29-1 and TRBJ2-1, with 8 bases aligning to TRBD1. CDR3 length equals 14 residues. CDR1 is SQVTM and CDR2 is ANQGSEA in the germline V gene. The J segment lost 5 bases and the V segment lost 4 bases, leaving 7 bases of the junction unmatched. The CDR3 here is CSVATGAGNNEQFF. The CDR3 coding sequence is TGCAGCGTTGCGACAGGGGCGGGGAACAATGAGCAGTTCTTC.

This clone appeared a few times. The rearrangement joins TRBV25-1 to TRBJ2-5; the D is unclear. Per germline, CDR1 MGHDK and CDR2 SYGVNS. The CDR3 totals 13 residues. The germline V and J ends were trimmed by 4 bases and 2 bases, with 8 bases remaining between them. The CDR3 region is CASSVGGQETQYF. CDR3 DNA: TGTGCCAGCAGTGTGGGCGGACAAGAGACCCAGTACTTC.

The rearrangement joins TRBV6-5 to TRBJ2-7; 7 nucleotides align to TRBD1. Trimming took 2 bases from V and 2 from J; bases not matched to a gene: 9. Germline V gene data show CDR1 as MNHEY and CDR2 as SVGAGI. This CDR3 comprises 16 residues. The CDR3 DNA sequence: TGTGCCAGCAGTTACGGCTCGGGACAGACCCCCTACGAGCAGTACTTC. As protein: CASSYGSGQTPYEQYF.

This clone was observed a handful of times. The genes are TRBV7-8 and TRBJ2-1, with TRBD2 identical over 11 bases. The CDR3 runs to 16 residues. V lost 5 bases to trimming and J lost 4 bases; unmatched junction nucleotides: 7. Germline V gene lookup returns CDR1 SGHVS and CDR2 FQNEAQ. For the CDR3, the DNA is TGTGCCAGCAGCAGACTGACTAGCGGGGAATACAATGAGCAGTTCTTC. Protein: CASSRLTSGEYNEQFF.

This rearrangement joins TRBV5-6 to TRBJ2-1; 8 bases are a match to TRBD2. This CDR3 has 17 residues. Germline lookup yields CDR1 SGHDT and CDR2 YYEEEE. The junction had 10 bases not matched to a gene; V was cut back by 2 bases and J by 3 bases. CDR3 sequence (DNA): TGTGCCAGCAGCTTCCTGGGGACTAGTGGGGTCTACAATGAGCAGTTCTTC. Its protein product is CASSFLGTSGVYNEQFF.

In its sample, this clone was seen once. This chain connects TRBV7-9 to TRBJ2-1; 10 positions agree with TRBD1. Germline lookup yields CDR1 SEHNR and CDR2 FQNEAQ (reference sequence). This CDR3 has 17 amino acids. Trimming removed 5 bases from V and 2 bases from J; junction bases left unmatched: 9. The CDR3 sequence is CASSRVYGTGAYNEQFF. The CDR3 DNA follows: TGTGCCAGCAGCAGGGTCTACGGGACAGGGGCCTACAATGAGCAGTTCTTC.